This TCR beta chain was documented in a study of T cell responses to AZD1222 COVID-19 vaccine. Study-wide points: A rise in Spike-specific TCR breadth and depth followed two AZD1222 doses.

On this clone: What it binds is not known.

The CDR3 runs 13 residues. Sequencing used immunoSEQ multiplex PCR; TCRdb keeps in-frame clones, though not all of them. The table has some 140,000 clones, over 85% seen once. This sample comprised peripheral blood, obtained on day 0 of AZD1222 vaccination. The rearrangement uses TRBV21-1 and TRBJ1-1. TRBV21-1 is a recognized pseudogene. This receptor was identified in an adult in good health. Here the CDR3 DNA reads TGTGCCAGCAGCGAGGGGAAGAACACTGAAGCTTTCTTT. Protein: CASSEGKNTEAFF.